This T cell receptor beta chain was recovered during a study of T-cell memory formation after mild COVID-19. UMIs and sample barcodes were carried by the TCR alpha and TCR beta cDNA libraries that 5'RACE produced using constant-segment primers. TCRdb used MiXCR to reprocess the 5' RACE reads, holding one entry per CDR3 protein. The sample includes approximately 390,000 distinct CDR3 sequences, about a sixth seen only once; the top ten take about a fifth. This CDR3 comprises 14 residues. CDR1 SEHNR and CDR2 FQNEAQ come from the germline V gene (reference sequence). Trimming cost V 1 base and J 7 bases, with 11 bases left between them. This clonotype was seen a few times. Its antigen is still unknown. Study conclusions and caveats: Certain responding clones were present in pre-infection memory, suggesting participation of cross-reactive memory. Clones that contracted clustered mainly in CM and EM if CD4+ and in EMRA if CD8+.

The sample consisted of PBMCs or a T cell subset sorted from them (not recorded which). The clonotype originates from a man between 18 and 35 years old who had mild COVID-19 (a few samples of this study predate the infection). Cell type and time point are not known. V is TRBV7-9 and J is TRBJ2-1, with D possibly being TRBD2 (5 bases). The CDR3 loop reads CASSLVPSLNEQFF. The CDR3, as DNA: TGTGCCAGCAGCTTAGTACCTAGCCTGAATGAGCAGTTCTTC.